The 26 T cell receptor beta chains reported below all come from one sample, sequenced in a study of PD-1 blockade in classical Hodgkin lymphoma. Some clones are missing from TCRdb's copy, which holds only in-frame ones; the method was immunoSEQ multiplex PCR. The sample contains under 40,000 clones, about 80% of which appear only once. Time point in this sample: cycle 4 day 1 (C4D1), after less than seven weeks of nivolumab. Exposure to brentuximab vedotin varied, and each patient had relapsed following autologous stem cell transplantation. This material consisted of peripheral blood mononuclear cells (PBMCs), taken before the fourth cycle of nivolumab. These TCRs come from a human donor with classical Hodgkin lymphoma.

This clone was counted a single time. The chain couples TRBV16 to TRBJ2-1; D might be TRBD1 (5 bases). From germline, CDR1 is KGHSY and CDR2 FQNENV. The length of the CDR3 is 12 residues. Trimming pared 4 bases from V and 15 bases from J, leaving 16 bases between. The CDR3 DNA sequence: TGTGCCAGCAGCCCAAGCCGACAGTCGGTGTTCTTC. Translation: CASSPSRQSVFF.

This sequence joins TRBV6-1 and TRBJ1-3, with D possibly being TRBD1 (5 bases). Germline V lookup: CDR1 MNHNS, CDR2 SASEGT. The CDR3 sequence is 18 residues long. V was pared by 2 bases and J by 0 bases, with 17 bases between. The CDR3, as DNA: TGTGCCAGCAGTGAACGGGCGCAGGGCTTATCCTCTGGAAACACCATATATTTT. Its translation is CASSERAQGLSSGNTIYF.

This clone has a handful of counts. V and J are TRBV6-6 and TRBJ2-1, with D maybe TRBD1 (5 bases). From germline, CDR1 is MNHNY and CDR2 SVGAGI (reference sequence). V dropped 2 bases and J dropped 8 bases, with 13 bases sitting between them. The CDR3 sequence is 14 residues long. CDR3 sequence (DNA): TGTGCCAGCAGTTACGGACACGGATGGTATGAGCAGTTCTTC. This codes for CASSYGHGWYEQFF.

In this sample, this clone turned up once. This chain connects TRBV5-1 to TRBJ2-5; D not certain. V was shortened by 4 bases and J by 1 base, with 8 bases between the two germline ends. There are 13 residues in the CDR3. Germline lookup yields CDR1 SGHRS and CDR2 YFSETQ. Here the CDR3 reads CASSQNPQETQYF. CDR3 coding DNA: TGCGCCAGCAGCCAAAACCCCCAAGAGACCCAGTACTTC. Together with reference TRBV5-1 and TRBJ2-5, the CDR3 gives the full variable domain: KAGVTQTPRYLIKTRGQQVTLSCSPISGHRSVSWYQQTPGQGLQFLFEYFSETQRNKGNFPGRFSGRQFSNSRSEMNVSTLELGDSALYLCASSQNPQETQYFGPGTRLLVL.

This sequence joins TRBV2 and TRBJ2-4, with 8 bases aligning to TRBD1. Per germline, CDR1 SNHLY and CDR2 FYNNEI. Trimming at V came to 10 bases and at J to 3 bases, leaving 5 bases not matched to a gene. This CDR3 contains 13 residues. The CDR3 nucleotides read TGTGCCACACGACAGGGGTACAAAAACATTCAGTACTTC. As protein: CATRQGYKNIQYF.

J is TRBJ2-3 and V is TRBV6-5; no reliable D call. Trimming took 0 bases from V and 6 from J, leaving 10 bases between them. This CDR3 has 14 residues. Germline V gives CDR1 MNHEY, CDR2 SVGAGI. CDR3 residues: CASSYSKTQDTQYF. The CDR3 DNA reads as TGTGCCAGCAGTTACTCGAAGACCCAGGATACGCAGTATTTT.

The chain carries TRBV20-1 and TRBJ1-2; D is ambiguous. The V and J ends lost 5 bases and 8 bases respectively, with 12 bases between them. This CDR3 has 11 residues. The germline V gene encodes CDR1 DFQATT and CDR2 SNEGSKA (reference sequence). The CDR3 DNA sequence: TGCAGTGCTTCTTTGGTAGACGGCTACACCTTC. As protein: CSASLVDGYTF.

The CDR3 coding sequence is TGCAGCGTGGAACCTCGGACAATTTGGGGAGGCTACACCTTC. Amino acid sequence: CSVEPRTIWGGYTF. V and J are TRBV29-1 and TRBJ1-2, with D maybe TRBD1 (5 bases). Trimming stripped 6 bases from V and 8 bases from J, with 22 bases between. This CDR3 is 14 amino acids long. Germline-derived CDR1 and CDR2 are SQVTM and ANQGSEA.

V gene TRBV4-3 combines with J gene TRBJ2-5; D uncertain. This CDR3 is built from 17 residues. Germline CDR1 and CDR2: LGHNA and YSLEER. Trimming pared 0 bases from V and 4 bases from J, leaving 18 bases between. For the CDR3, the DNA is TGCGCCAGCAGCCAAGATCTCATAGGGTTTTCGGGAGAGACCCAGTACTTC. Translating gives CASSQDLIGFSGETQYF.

CDR3 in amino acids: CASTGGLNSYNEQFF. The CDR3 coding sequence is TGTGCCAGCACGGGGGGGTTGAACTCCTACAATGAGCAGTTCTTC. V gene TRBV2 combines with J gene TRBJ2-1; 8 bases line up with TRBD2. J lost 0 bases, V lost 7 bases, and 5 bases had no gene match. Germline CDR1 and CDR2: SNHLY and FYNNEI. This CDR3 region has 15 residues.

The chain is built from TRBV19 and TRBJ2-5, with 8 positions matching TRBD2. CDR3 length: 14 residues. Germline V gene lookup returns CDR1 LNHDA and CDR2 SQIVND (reference sequence). V shed 4 bases and J 5 bases; nucleotides not matched to a gene: 6. In nucleotides, the CDR3 is TGTGCCAGTAGTAATAGCGGGGTCCATGAGACCCAGTACTTC. Encoded protein: CASSNSGVHETQYF.

For this clone: The junction and the germline gene differ at one end; a read error may be behind it. This rearrangement joins TRBV29-1 to TRBJ1-1; tentative D call: TRBD1 (5 bases). Germline V gene sequence: CDR1 SQVTM, CDR2 ANQGSEA. The CDR3 consists of 13 residues. CDR3 protein: CSGVAQANTEASF. CDR3 DNA sequence: TGCAGCGGTGTCGCACAGGCTAACACTGAAGCTTCCTTT.

The chain is built from TRBV5-5 and TRBJ2-1; D remains ambiguous. Trimming removed 3 bases at V and 9 bases at J, with 13 bases between. Germline CDR1 SGHKS, CDR2 YYEKEE (reference sequence). The CDR3 is made up of 13 amino acids. The CDR3 DNA follows: TGTGCCAGCAGCTCGGACGTTCACGGTGAGCAGTTCTTC. Translated: CASSSDVHGEQFF.

The genes are TRBV18 and TRBJ1-5; D is unresolved. Germline-derived CDR1 and CDR2 are KGHSH and LQKENI. The V and J ends lost 1 base and 7 bases respectively, with 8 bases between them. The CDR3 contains 13 residues. In DNA, the CDR3 is TGTGCCAGCTCACCACAGAGGACGCAGCCCCAGCATTTT. Translating it yields CASSPQRTQPQHF.

The chain recombines TRBV4-1 with TRBJ2-1; 11 bases are a match to TRBD2. Germline V gene lookup returns CDR1 MGHRA and CDR2 YSYEKL. The CDR3 length is 14 residues. Trimming removed 4 bases from V and 9 bases from J; junction bases left unmatched: 5. The CDR3 loop reads CASSLGLADIEQFF. CDR3 in DNA: TGCGCCAGCAGCCTGGGACTAGCGGATATTGAGCAGTTCTTC.

The V call is TRBV19, the J call TRBJ2-3, with 8 bases aligning to TRBD2. CDR3 length: 17 amino acids. Unmatched junction bases numbered 10, after V lost 1 base and J lost 4 bases. From germline, CDR1 is LNHDA and CDR2 SQIVND (reference sequence). The CDR3, as DNA: TGTGCCAGTAGTATAGGGAGTCGTGGACTAGCCGCAGATACGCAGTATTTT. Its translation: CASSIGSRGLAADTQYF.

This rearrangement joins TRBV7-9 to TRBJ1-4; D gene unclear. This CDR3 contains 15 residues. V lost 2 bases to trimming and J lost 3 bases, with 10 bases between them. The germline CDR1 and CDR2 sequences are SEHNR and FQNEAQ (reference sequence). In nucleotides, the CDR3 is TGTGCCAGCAGCTTAAGAATAGTAGCTAATGAAAAACTGTTTTTT. Translation: CASSLRIVANEKLFF.

The rearrangement joins TRBV19 to TRBJ1-4; D not resolved. Germline CDR1 LNHDA, CDR2 SQIVND (reference sequence). CDR3 length: 13 residues. V dropped 2 bases and J dropped 7 bases, with 8 bases sitting between them. CDR3 nucleotides: TGTGCCAGTAGTATACCTGTGGCTGAAAAACTGTTTTTT. This translates into CASSIPVAEKLFF.

The J gene is TRBJ1-1, the V gene TRBV18; weak D call: TRBD1 (5 bases). V lost 2 bases and J lost 4, with 8 bases in between. This CDR3 contains 13 residues. Germline lookup yields CDR1 KGHSH and CDR2 LQKENI. The CDR3 bases are TGTGCCAGCTCACCAAGGGGAAGCACTGAAGCTTTCTTT. It is translated as CASSPRGSTEAFF.

The chain carries TRBV18 and TRBJ1-5, with D perhaps TRBD1 (5 bases). Trimming took 8 bases from V and 5 from J, leaving 16 bases between them. The CDR3 is 14 amino acids. Germline CDR1 KGHSH, CDR2 LQKENI. In nucleotides, the CDR3 is TGTGCCAGCCATTCGGGGCTTCGAGATCAGCCCCAGCATTTT. This codes for CASHSGLRDQPQHF.

V and J are TRBV28 and TRBJ1-2, with a possible D match to TRBD1 (6 bases). Germline CDR1 is MDHEN and CDR2 is SYDVKM. The CDR3 consists of 14 residues. Between the trimmed V and J ends, which lost 6 bases and 3 bases, there was a span of 14 bases. The CDR3, as DNA: TGTGCCAGCAGCCAACAGGGTCCGGACTATGGCTACACCTTC. It encodes CASSQQGPDYGYTF.

This clone has at least ten counts. The genes are TRBV7-9 and TRBJ1-2; D call uncertain. This CDR3 is built from 14 residues. Germline loops: CDR1 SEHNR, CDR2 FQNEAQ (reference sequence). V was cut by 1 base and J by 4 bases, with 10 bases left in between. As DNA, the CDR3 is TGTGCCAGCAGCTTAGAGTCTTTCCCCTATGGCTACACCTTC. It translates to CASSLESFPYGYTF.

The J gene is TRBJ2-7, the V gene TRBV5-1; 8 nucleotides match TRBD1. V shed 4 bases and J 4 bases; nucleotides not matched to a gene: 1. CDR3 size: 12 residues. Germline CDR1 reads SGHRS; CDR2 reads YFSETQ. For the CDR3, the DNA is TGCGCCAGCAGCGGACAGGGATACGAGCAGTACTTC. Residues: CASSGQGYEQYF.

V is TRBV15 and J is TRBJ2-5; D is unresolved. V was shortened by 3 bases and J by 4 bases, with 18 bases between the two germline ends. CDR3 length equals 16 residues. Looked up from germline, CDR1 is LNHNV and CDR2 is YYDKDF (reference sequence). CDR3 in amino acids: CATSSRLRASGETQYF. Written as DNA, the CDR3 is TGTGCCACCAGCAGCCGGCTCCGGGCTAGTGGAGAGACCCAGTACTTC.

This chain uses TRBV19 with TRBJ2-1, with a possible D match to TRBD2 (6 bases). Germline loops: CDR1 LNHDA, CDR2 SQIVND (reference sequence). The length of the CDR3 is 15 residues. The V end was cut by 7 bases, the J end by 5 bases, with 18 bases between. CDR3 coding DNA: TGTGCCAGTACGGGAATCGGGGGTAAAGACAATGAGCAGTTCTTC. Encoded protein: CASTGIGGKDNEQFF.

The V gene is TRBV10-1, the J gene TRBJ2-3; no clear D gene. V lost 4 bases to trimming and J lost 1 base, with 6 bases between them. This CDR3 region has 13 residues. Germline assignment: CDR1 WNHNN and CDR2 SYGVQD (reference sequence). The CDR3 region is CASSGSGTDTQYF. CDR3 coding DNA: TGCGCCAGCAGTGGTTCGGGCACAGATACGCAGTATTTT.